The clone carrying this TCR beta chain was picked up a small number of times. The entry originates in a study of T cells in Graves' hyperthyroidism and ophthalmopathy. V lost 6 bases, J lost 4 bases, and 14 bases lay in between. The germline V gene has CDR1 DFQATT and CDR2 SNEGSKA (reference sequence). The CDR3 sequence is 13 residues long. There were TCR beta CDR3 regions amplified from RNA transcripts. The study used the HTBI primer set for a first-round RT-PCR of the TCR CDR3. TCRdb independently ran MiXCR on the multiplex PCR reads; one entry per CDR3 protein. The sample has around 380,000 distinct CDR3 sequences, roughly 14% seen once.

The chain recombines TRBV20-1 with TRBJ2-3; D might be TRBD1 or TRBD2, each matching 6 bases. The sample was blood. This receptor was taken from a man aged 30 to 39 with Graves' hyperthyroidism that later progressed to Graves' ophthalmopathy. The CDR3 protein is CSAPKGGPDTQYF. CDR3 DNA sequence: TGCAGTGCCCCTAAGGGGGGACCAGATACGCAGTATTTT.